A single sample gave rise to the 21 T cell receptor beta chains below, sequenced in a study of cytotoxic CD8 clonotypes in ibrutinib-treated CLL. TCRdb's copy holds only in-frame clones and misses some; the assay was immunoSEQ multiplex PCR. The sample records some 350,000 clones, roughly 71% being singletons. Material: PBMCs, obtained after 36 months of ibrutinib treatment. All receptors derive from a human donor with chronic lymphocytic leukemia.

The chain uses TRBV28 and TRBJ2-3; D is undetermined. This CDR3 comprises 13 residues. Germline V lookup: CDR1 MDHEN, CDR2 SYDVKM. V lost 6 bases and J 0 bases, leaving 7 bases between the germline ends. CDR3 protein: CASSRKSTDTQYF. CDR3 coding DNA: TGTGCCAGCAGCAGGAAGAGCACAGATACGCAGTATTTT.

The chain is built from TRBV5-1 and TRBJ1-5; weak D call: TRBD1 (5 bases). This CDR3 has 14 amino acids. Germline V gene lookup returns CDR1 SGHRS and CDR2 YFSETQ. With 0 bases removed from V and 7 bases from J, the gap between germline ends came to 11 bases. The CDR3 nucleotides read TGCGCCAGCAGCTTGGACGGGGGAAACCAGCCCCAGCATTTT. Its protein product is CASSLDGGNQPQHF.

This chain connects TRBV9 to TRBJ2-3; weak D call: TRBD2 (6 bases). The V end lost 4 bases, the J end lost 4 bases, and 19 bases lay between the germline ends. The CDR3 length is 16 residues. The germline V gene has CDR1 SGDLS and CDR2 YYNGEE. The CDR3 loop reads CASSRPPQGGADTQYF. CDR3 bases: TGTGCCAGCAGCCGACCCCCCCAGGGAGGTGCAGATACGCAGTATTTT.

This sequence joins TRBV6-4 and TRBJ2-5, with D tentatively TRBD2 (5 bases). CDR1 is MRHNA, CDR2 SNTAGT, per germline. This CDR3 region has 14 residues. V was trimmed by 4 bases and J by 2 bases, leaving 11 bases between them. Written as DNA, the CDR3 is TGTGCCAGCAGTGTCACTAGGGATCAAGAGACCCAGTACTTC. It encodes CASSVTRDQETQYF.

The chain uses TRBV11-2 and TRBJ1-5; a weak D match, TRBD1 (6 bases). The V gene lost 5 bases and the J gene lost 2 bases, with 13 bases spanning the gap. This CDR3 is built from 15 residues. The germline CDR1 and CDR2 sequences are SGHAT and FQNNGV. The CDR3 sequence is CASSPRGNGNQPQHF. In DNA form, the CDR3 reads TGTGCCAGCAGCCCCAGGGGTAATGGCAATCAGCCCCAGCATTTT.

The gene calls are TRBV5-1 and TRBJ2-3, with 7 positions matching TRBD1. Germline V lookup: CDR1 SGHRS, CDR2 YFSETQ. CDR3 size: 14 residues. J lost 2 bases, V lost 6 bases, and 6 bases had no gene match. CDR3 amino acids: CASKRDRLTDTQYF. CDR3 nucleotides: TGCGCCAGCAAACGGGACAGACTCACAGATACGCAGTATTTT.

This chain joins TRBV29-1 and TRBJ2-7; 9 bases fit TRBD2. Germline assignment: CDR1 SQVTM and CDR2 ANQGSEA. The CDR3 runs to 15 residues. J gave up 4 bases and V 1 base, and 8 bases lay outside the gene matches. The CDR3 here is CSVEGVSGRRYEQYF. In DNA, the CDR3 is TGCAGCGTTGAAGGTGTCAGCGGGAGGCGATACGAGCAGTACTTC.

The chain recombines TRBV27 with TRBJ2-4, with 8 bases lining up with TRBD1. Trimming took 5 bases from V and 6 from J; bases not matched to a gene: 15. This CDR3 has 17 amino acids. Germline CDR1 MNHEY, CDR2 SMNVEV (reference sequence). CDR3 sequence reads: CASSHDWTGKGGNIQYF. The CDR3 region has the DNA TGTGCCAGCAGTCACGACTGGACAGGGAAAGGGGGAAACATTCAGTACTTC.

The rearrangement links TRBV7-2 to TRBJ2-3; 8 nucleotides agree with TRBD1. V shed 3 bases and J 4 bases; nucleotides not matched to a gene: 3. The CDR3 sequence is 14 residues long. Per germline, CDR1 SGHTA and CDR2 FQGNSA. CDR3 region: CASSLGQASDTQYF. DNA of the CDR3: TGTGCCAGCAGCTTGGGACAGGCTTCAGATACGCAGTATTTT.

J is TRBJ1-2 and V is TRBV5-1; tentatively, D is TRBD1 (6 bases). The CDR3 runs 14 residues. V gave up 4 bases and J gave up 6 bases, with 16 bases separating them. The germline V gene has CDR1 SGHRS and CDR2 YFSETQ. Written as DNA, the CDR3 is TGCGCCAGCAGCCCATACAGGGATAAGGATGGCTACACCTTC. It specifies CASSPYRDKDGYTF.

The chain uses TRBV7-2 and TRBJ2-3, with 12 bases fitting TRBD2. V shed 0 bases and J 5 bases; nucleotides not matched to a gene: 12. CDR1 and CDR2 from the germline V gene are SGHTA and FQGNSA. The CDR3 covers 19 residues. CDR3 sequence (DNA): TGTGCCAGCAGCTTAGCTTCATCCCTAGCGGGGGGGCCGAAAGATACGCAGTATTTT. This codes for CASSLASSLAGGPKDTQYF.

This chain connects TRBV7-2 to TRBJ1-2; tentatively, D is TRBD1 (5 bases). Trimming removed 2 bases from V and 3 bases from J, with 13 bases in between. The CDR3 loop spans 15 amino acids. Germline V lookup: CDR1 SGHTA, CDR2 FQGNSA. The CDR3 nucleotides are TGTGCCAGCAGCTTAAGTATCTCAGGGTACTATGGCTACACCTTC. This translates into CASSLSISGYYGYTF.

The chain combines TRBV5-6 with TRBJ2-3; 7 bases are shared with TRBD1. This CDR3 is built from 19 residues. The germline V gene has CDR1 SGHDT and CDR2 YYEEEE. V lost 4 bases, J lost 1 base, and 18 bases stayed unmatched. Here the CDR3 DNA reads TGTGCCAGCAGCCCCCTCTGGACAGAGGGGACAGACGGCACAGATACGCAGTATTTT. Translating it yields CASSPLWTEGTDGTDTQYF.

In its sample, this clone was seen a few times. Relative to the germline gene, one junction end is altered; a read error may explain this. CDR3 protein: CASGLGLGGLILF. The CDR3, as DNA: TGTGCTAGTGGTTTGGGGCTGGGGGGGCTTATTCTCTTC. V usage is TRBV12-5 and J usage is TRBJ2-7, with D tentatively TRBD2 (7 bases). The germline V gene has CDR1 LGHNT and CDR2 FRNRAP. CDR3 length: 13 amino acids.

This clone was recorded a few times. This rearrangement joins TRBV28 to TRBJ2-2; unclear D gene. Looked up from germline, CDR1 is MDHEN and CDR2 is SYDVKM. CDR3 length equals 13 residues. Trimming shortened V by 6 bases and J by 1 base, and 6 bases separated the two germline ends. The CDR3 region has the DNA TGTGCCAGCAGGAACCAGAACACCGGGGAGCTGTTTTTT. This gives the protein CASRNQNTGELFF.

This clone was counted only a few times. J is TRBJ2-7 and V is TRBV11-2; a possible D gene is TRBD1 (6 bases). The CDR3 runs to 16 residues. The germline gives CDR1 SGHAT, CDR2 FQNNGV. The V end was cut by 0 bases, the J end by 3 bases, with 15 bases between. In nucleotides, the CDR3 is TGTGCCAGCAGCTTAGATCTGGGGGCCCGTTTCTACGAGCAGTACTTC. The encoded protein is CASSLDLGARFYEQYF.

The chain combines TRBV28 with TRBJ2-1, with TRBD2 identical over 9 bases. The trim removed 2 bases at V and 7 bases at J, leaving 9 bases unmatched. This CDR3 has 16 amino acids. Germline V gene data show CDR1 as MDHEN and CDR2 as SYDVKM. This chain's CDR3 is CASSLGAGGPSNEQFF. Written as DNA, the CDR3 is TGTGCCAGCAGTTTAGGTGCGGGAGGGCCCTCGAATGAGCAGTTCTTC. The full variable domain, completed using reference TRBV28 and TRBJ2-1, is DVKVTQSSRYLVKRTGEKVFLECVQDMDHENMFWYRQDPGLGLRLIYFSYDVKMKEKGDIPEGYSVSREKKERFSLILESASTNQTSMYLCASSLGAGGPSNEQFFGPGTRLTVL.

This chain joins TRBV5-1 and TRBJ2-5, with a tentative D call TRBD1 (5 bases). Trimming pared 0 bases from V and 1 base from J, leaving 19 bases between. Germline V gene lookup returns CDR1 SGHRS and CDR2 YFSETQ. This CDR3 is 18 amino acids long. The CDR3 DNA sequence: TGCGCCAGCAGCTTGGCAAGTGTTGGTCTTAGGGGCCAAGAGACCCAGTACTTC. It encodes CASSLASVGLRGQETQYF. The full variable domain, in which reference TRBV5-1 and TRBJ2-5 provide the parts outside the CDR3, is KAGVTQTPRYLIKTRGQQVTLSCSPISGHRSVSWYQQTPGQGLQFLFEYFSETQRNKGNFPGRFSGRQFSNSRSEMNVSTLELGDSALYLCASSLASVGLRGQETQYFGPGTRLLVL.

This clone came up once. The CDR3 is CASSLGRGLMDQPQHF. Here the CDR3 DNA reads TGTGCCAGCAGCTTGGGCAGGGGCCTTATGGATCAGCCCCAGCATTTT. The chain employs TRBV5-5 and TRBJ1-5; D perhaps matches TRBD1 (6 bases). The ends were cut back, 0 bases at V and 5 bases at J, with 15 bases in the middle. Germline CDR1 reads SGHKS; CDR2 reads YYEKEE (reference sequence). The CDR3 consists of 16 residues. Drawing the rest from reference TRBV5-5 and TRBJ1-5, the complete variable domain is DAGVTQSPTHLIKTRGQQVTLRCSPISGHKSVSWYQQVLGQGPQFIFQYYEKEERGRGNFPDRFSARQFPNYSSELNVNALLLGDSALYLCASSLGRGLMDQPQHFGDGTRLSIL.

V usage is TRBV5-1 and J usage is TRBJ1-2, with 7 bases that match TRBD1. This CDR3 comprises 14 residues. V shed 0 bases, J shed 5 bases, and the junction held 4 bases outside the gene matches. Germline V lookup: CDR1 SGHRS, CDR2 YFSETQ. The DNA for the CDR3 is TGCGCCAGCAGCTTGGACGGACAGGTTTATGGCTACACCTTC. Protein sequence: CASSLDGQVYGYTF.

The chain couples TRBV19 to TRBJ2-5, with 16 bases aligning to TRBD2. The germline V gene has CDR1 LNHDA and CDR2 SQIVND (reference sequence). Unmatched junction bases numbered 5, after V lost 4 bases and J lost 6 bases. The CDR3 has 16 amino acids. The CDR3: CASSNGTSGRAKTQYF. The CDR3 DNA follows: TGTGCCAGTAGTAATGGGACTAGCGGGAGGGCAAAGACCCAGTACTTC.